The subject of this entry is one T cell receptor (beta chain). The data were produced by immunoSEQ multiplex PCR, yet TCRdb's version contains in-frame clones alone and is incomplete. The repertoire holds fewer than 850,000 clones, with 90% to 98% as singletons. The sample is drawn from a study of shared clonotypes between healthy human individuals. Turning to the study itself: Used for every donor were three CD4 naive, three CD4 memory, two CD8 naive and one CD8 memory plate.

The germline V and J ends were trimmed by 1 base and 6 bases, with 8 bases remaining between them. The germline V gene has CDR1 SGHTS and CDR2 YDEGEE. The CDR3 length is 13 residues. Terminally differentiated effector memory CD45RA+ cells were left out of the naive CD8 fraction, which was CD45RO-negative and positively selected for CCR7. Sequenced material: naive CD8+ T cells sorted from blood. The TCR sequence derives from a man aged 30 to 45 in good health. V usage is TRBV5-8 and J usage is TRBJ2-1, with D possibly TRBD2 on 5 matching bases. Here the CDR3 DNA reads TGTGCCAGCAGCTTGCGGGGAGTCAATGAGCAGTTCTTC. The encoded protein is CASSLRGVNEQFF.